The 22 T cell receptor beta chains presented below share a single source sample, sequenced in a study of CD8+ T cells in alopecia areata. Treatment reported: oral pan-JAK inhibitor, 5-10 mg twice daily. Following RNA extraction, reverse transcription yielded cDNA that acted as the sequencing template. Libraries were prepared by immunoSEQ multiplex PCR; TCRdb keeps only in-frame clonotypes and omits some of them. This table holds approximately 280,000 clones, roughly 50% found once. Here the sequenced sample was CD4+ T cells sorted from blood, taken at week 24, from a patient treated with tofacitinib. Receptors originate from a human donor with alopecia areata.

The chain joins TRBV13 to TRBJ2-3, with D uncertain. Looked up from germline, CDR1 is PRHDT and CDR2 is FYEKMQ (reference sequence). Trimming removed 5 bases at V and 2 bases at J, with 11 bases between. This CDR3 region has 14 residues. CDR3 in DNA: TGTGCCAGCAGCCCTCATTCCGTCACAGATACGCAGTATTTT. This gives the protein CASSPHSVTDTQYF.

V gene TRBV9 combines with J gene TRBJ1-2; D uncertain. Germline CDR1 reads SGDLS; CDR2 reads YYNGEE. V was shortened by 4 bases and J by 5 bases, with 15 bases between the two germline ends. CDR3 size: 14 residues. The CDR3 sequence is CASSFGRKDYGYTF. CDR3 DNA: TGTGCCAGCAGCTTCGGACGGAAGGATTATGGCTACACCTTC.

This chain uses TRBV5-6 with TRBJ2-1; the match to TRBD1 covers 8 bases. This CDR3 has 13 residues. CDR1 and CDR2 from the germline V gene are SGHDT and YYEEEE. With V trimmed by 0 bases and J by 15 bases, 8 bases remained unmatched. In nucleotides, the CDR3 is TGTGCCAGCAGCTTGGGGGGACAGGTTGATCGGTTCTTC. Protein sequence: CASSLGGQVDRFF.

This clone has more than one count but fewer than ten. The chain combines TRBV28 with TRBJ2-7, with a weak D call TRBD1 (5 bases). Germline V lookup: CDR1 MDHEN, CDR2 SYDVKM. The CDR3 extends over 15 amino acids. Trimming took off 5 bases at V and 2 bases at J, with 16 bases between the two ends. The CDR3 protein is CASSGHEDLTYEQYF. The CDR3 DNA reads as TGTGCCAGCAGTGGACACGAGGACCTTACCTACGAGCAGTACTTC.

The chain joins TRBV6-4 to TRBJ1-2, with D possibly matching TRBD1 (6 bases). The germline V gene has CDR1 MRHNA and CDR2 SNTAGT. Trimming stripped 5 bases from V and 2 bases from J, with 9 bases between. The CDR3 contains 13 residues. CDR3 in amino acids: CASSQTGNYGYTF. The CDR3 DNA is TGTGCCAGCAGTCAAACAGGGAACTATGGCTACACCTTC.

The chain is built from TRBV23-1 and TRBJ2-1; D gene unclear. TRBV23-1 is assigned to the ORF class and has an uncertain function. V lost 4 bases to trimming and J lost 5 bases, with 12 bases between them. The CDR3 is 14 amino acids. The CDR3 region is CASSLPAVHNEQFF. CDR3 bases: TGCGCCAGCAGTCTCCCGGCGGTCCACAATGAGCAGTTCTTC.

This clone was found a few times. The J gene is TRBJ2-3, the V gene TRBV27; D is uncertain. CDR1 and CDR2 from the germline V gene are MNHEY and SMNVEV (reference sequence). The CDR3 consists of 12 residues. V lost 5 bases to trimming and J lost 2 bases, with 5 bases between them. Here the CDR3 DNA reads TGTGCCAGCAGTCGAAACACAGATACGCAGTATTTT. This encodes CASSRNTDTQYF.

The chain couples TRBV30 to TRBJ1-1, with unresolved D. V gave up 5 bases and J gave up 3 bases, with 13 bases separating them. The CDR3 loop spans 13 amino acids. CDR1 and CDR2 from the germline V gene are GTSNPN and SVGIG (reference sequence). The CDR3 coding sequence is TGTGCCTGGTCTTATTGGCGTGACACTGAAGCTTTCTTT. Its translation: CAWSYWRDTEAFF.

As to this clone: One junction end does not reproduce the germline sequence, and a read error may be involved. This chain joins TRBV29-1 and TRBJ1-1, with 10 bases aligning to TRBD1. The CDR3 length is 13 residues. Germline V gene lookup returns CDR1 SQVTM and CDR2 ANQGSEA. The CDR3 reads CSVQGGQGTPQIF. The CDR3 bases are TGCAGCGTTCAAGGGGGACAGGGGACCCCTCAAATTTTT.

This clone has only a few counts. This sequence joins TRBV5-1 and TRBJ2-2; D call uncertain. The V end was cut by 2 bases, the J end by 8 bases, with 13 bases between. Germline CDR1 is SGHRS and CDR2 is YFSETQ. The CDR3 totals 14 residues. CDR3 residues: CASSLAEITGELFF. CDR3 DNA sequence: TGCGCCAGCAGCTTAGCAGAGATCACGGGGGAGCTGTTTTTT.

This clone was recorded a few times. The chain carries TRBV14 and TRBJ2-2; 9 bases fit TRBD1. The germline V gene has CDR1 SGHDN and CDR2 FVKESK. The CDR3 extends over 14 amino acids. V was clipped by 6 bases and J by 1 base; unmatched bases: 0. CDR3 nucleotides: TGTGCCAGCAGGGGACAGGGGAACACCGGGGAGCTGTTTTTT. Translating gives CASRGQGNTGELFF.

This clone was seen a handful of times. V gene TRBV4-1 combines with J gene TRBJ1-2; a possible D gene is TRBD1 (5 bases). CDR1 MGHRA and CDR2 YSYEKL come from the germline V gene. Trimming stripped 5 bases from V and 2 bases from J, with 12 bases between. The CDR3 has 14 residues. The CDR3 region has the DNA TGCGCCAGCAGCGGGACGGGGGGAAACTATGGCTACACCTTC. It encodes CASSGTGGNYGYTF.

This clone appeared a single time. The V call is TRBV4-2, the J call TRBJ1-1; no clear D gene. Trimming stripped 1 base from V and 1 base from J, with 10 bases between. The germline CDR1 and CDR2 sequences are LGHNA and YNFKEQ. CDR3 size: 15 residues. The CDR3 loop is CASSQVRGPNTEAFF. The DNA of the CDR3 is TGTGCCAGCAGCCAAGTGAGAGGGCCGAACACTGAAGCTTTCTTT.

The chain employs TRBV7-2 and TRBJ2-2; the match to TRBD2 covers 11 bases. The V gene end was trimmed by 5 bases and the J gene end by 6 bases; junction bases not matched to a gene: 8. Per germline, CDR1 SGHTA and CDR2 FQGNSA. This CDR3 is 16 amino acids long. As DNA, the CDR3 is TGTGCCAGCAGCCGCGGACTAGCGGGTGTTTCCGGGGAGCTGTTTTTT. Translated, it gives CASSRGLAGVSGELFF.

This chain connects TRBV20-1 to TRBJ2-4; D is unresolved. Germline V CDR1 and CDR2: DFQATT, SNEGSKA (reference sequence). The V end was cut by 3 bases, the J end by 8 bases, with 5 bases between. This CDR3 region has 10 residues. CDR3 sequence: CSASAHIQYF. DNA for the CDR3: TGCAGTGCTAGCGCGCACATTCAGTACTTC.

The chain links TRBV29-1 to TRBJ1-2; D is undetermined. Trimming removed 6 bases from V and 0 bases from J, with 14 bases in between. Looked up from germline, CDR1 is SQVTM and CDR2 is ANQGSEA. The CDR3 length is 14 residues. DNA of the CDR3: TGCAGCGTCGCCCCCGTCCTAGCTAACTATGGCTACACCTTC. Amino acids: CSVAPVLANYGYTF.

J is TRBJ2-7 and V is TRBV7-2; the D is unclear. The ends were cut back, 1 base at V and 6 bases at J, with 10 bases in the middle. The CDR3 spans 13 residues. Germline CDR1 and CDR2: SGHTA and FQGNSA. This CDR3 is CASSLGRTSEQYF. As DNA, the CDR3 is TGTGCCAGCAGCTTAGGTCGTACGAGCGAGCAGTACTTC. The full variable domain, completed using reference TRBV7-2 and TRBJ2-7, is GAGVSQSPSNKVTEKGKDVELRCDPISGHTALYWYRQSLGQGLEFLIYFQGNSAPDKSGLPSDRFSAERTGGSVSTLTIQRTQQEDSAVYLCASSLGRTSEQYFGPGTRLTVT.

CDR3 sequence reads: CASSLAGPGNSPLHF. The CDR3 DNA reads TGTGCCAGCAGCTTAGCGGGTCCTGGGAATTCACCCCTCCACTTT. The genes are TRBV7-2 and TRBJ1-6, with D uncertain. V was pared by 0 bases and J by 7 bases, with 10 bases between. The CDR3 consists of 15 residues. Germline assignment: CDR1 SGHTA and CDR2 FQGNSA.

J is TRBJ2-2 and V is TRBV11-3, with TRBD1 matching over 7 bases. The CDR3 runs 14 residues. The V segment lost 3 bases and the J segment 7 bases; nucleotides outside the gene matches: 5. Germline CDR1 reads SGHNT; CDR2 reads YENEEA. In DNA, the CDR3 is TGTGCCAGCAGCTTCGGGACAGTCAACGGGGAGCTGTTTTTT. It is translated as CASSFGTVNGELFF. The entire variable domain, with the rest obtained from reference TRBV11-3 and TRBJ2-2, is as follows: EAGVVQSPRYKIIEKKQPVAFWCNPISGHNTLYWYLQNLGQGPELLIRYENEEAVDDSQLPKDRFSAERLKGVDSTLKIQPAELGDSAVYLCASSFGTVNGELFFGEGSRLTVL.

The rearrangement joins TRBV5-1 to TRBJ2-1, with 8 bases matching TRBD2. V was pared by 1 base and J by 5 bases, with 5 bases of the junction left unmatched. The CDR3 is 15 amino acids. Germline-derived CDR1 and CDR2 are SGHRS and YFSETQ. CDR3 sequence reads: CASSLLAGWDNEQFF. The CDR3 nucleotides read TGCGCCAGCAGCTTGTTAGCGGGGTGGGACAATGAGCAGTTCTTC.

In this sample, this clone turned up a few times. This chain connects TRBV29-1 to TRBJ1-2, with D possibly matching TRBD1 (6 bases). V lost 5 bases and J 0 bases, leaving 13 bases between the germline ends. The CDR3 covers 14 residues. The germline V gene has CDR1 SQVTM and CDR2 ANQGSEA. The CDR3 sequence: CSVLVQGPNYGYTF. Written as DNA, the CDR3 is TGCAGCGTTCTTGTACAGGGTCCTAACTATGGCTACACCTTC. Variable domain in full (rest from reference TRBV29-1 and TRBJ1-2): SAVISQKPSRDICQRGTSLTIQCQVDSQVTMMFWYRQQPGQSLTLIATANQGSEATYESGFVIDKFPISRPNLTFSTLTVSNMSPEDSSIYLCSVLVQGPNYGYTFGSGTRLTVV.

The chain has TRBV6-5 and TRBJ1-2, with 9 bases aligning to TRBD1. The CDR3 has 14 residues. CDR1 is MNHEY and CDR2 is SVGAGI in the germline V gene. The V and J ends lost 5 bases and 5 bases, in that order; junction bases with no gene match: 6. The CDR3 bases are TGTGCCAGCAGTGCGGGACAGGGTCGGTATGGCTACACCTTC. Encoded protein: CASSAGQGRYGYTF.